The T cell receptor beta chain described here comes from a study of cytomegalovirus exposure and HLA in healthy donors. Primers for the PCR totalled 60 Vbeta and 13 Jbeta. Profiled with immunoSEQ multiplex PCR; TCRdb holds only in-frame clones, not every one. The table lists approximately 180,000 clones, about 12% of them singletons. Samples came from healthy bone marrow donors. At collection, donors were nominally healthy, but unrecorded immune exposures were probable. Study-wide points: Later analysis identified a missense DCLRE1C variant that was linked to TCR beta V- and J-gene trimming. A further, later analysis showed that HLA-associated TCR beta chains (compared with equally common others) were more clonally expanded.

This clone has more than one count but fewer than ten. Antigen unknown. Germline CDR1 and CDR2: LNHDA and SQIVND (reference sequence). The CDR3 runs 12 residues. Trimming removed 4 bases at V and 5 bases at J, with 8 bases between. The chain couples TRBV19 to TRBJ1-1; D uncertain. The material sequenced was PBMCs. This receptor was obtained from a man aged 45-65 years in good health and CMV-seropositive. The CDR3 region is CASSNPGTEAFF. In DNA form, the CDR3 reads TGTGCCAGTAGTAATCCGGGAACTGAAGCTTTCTTT.